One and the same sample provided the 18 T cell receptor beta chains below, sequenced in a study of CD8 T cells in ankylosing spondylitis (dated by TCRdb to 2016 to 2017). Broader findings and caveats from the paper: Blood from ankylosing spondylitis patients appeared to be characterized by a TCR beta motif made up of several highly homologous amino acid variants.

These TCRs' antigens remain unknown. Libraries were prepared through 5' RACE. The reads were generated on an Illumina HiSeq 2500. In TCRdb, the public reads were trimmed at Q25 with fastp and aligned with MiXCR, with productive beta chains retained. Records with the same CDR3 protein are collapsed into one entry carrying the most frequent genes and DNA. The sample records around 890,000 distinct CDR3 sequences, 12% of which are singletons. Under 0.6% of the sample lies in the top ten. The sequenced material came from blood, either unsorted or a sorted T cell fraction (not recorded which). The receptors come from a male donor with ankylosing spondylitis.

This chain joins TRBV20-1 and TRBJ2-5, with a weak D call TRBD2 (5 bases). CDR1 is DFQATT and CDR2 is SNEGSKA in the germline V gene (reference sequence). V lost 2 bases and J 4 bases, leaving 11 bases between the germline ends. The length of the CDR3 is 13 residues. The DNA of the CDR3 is TGCAGTGCTAGAACAACTAGGCGAGAGACCCAGTACTTC. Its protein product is CSARTTRRETQYF.

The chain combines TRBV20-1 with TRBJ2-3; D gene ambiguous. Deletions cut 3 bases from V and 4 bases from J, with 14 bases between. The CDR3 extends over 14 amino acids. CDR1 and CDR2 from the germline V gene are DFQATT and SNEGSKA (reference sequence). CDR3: CSARNSLGPDTQYF. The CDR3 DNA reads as TGCAGTGCTAGGAATTCCTTGGGCCCAGATACGCAGTATTTT.

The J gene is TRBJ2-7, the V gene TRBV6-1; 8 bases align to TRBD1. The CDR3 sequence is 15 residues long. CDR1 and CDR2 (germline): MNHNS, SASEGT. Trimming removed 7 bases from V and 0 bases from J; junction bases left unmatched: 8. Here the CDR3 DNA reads TGTGCCAGCACGGCTTACAGGGGGTTCTCCTACGAGCAGTACTTC. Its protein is CASTAYRGFSYEQYF.

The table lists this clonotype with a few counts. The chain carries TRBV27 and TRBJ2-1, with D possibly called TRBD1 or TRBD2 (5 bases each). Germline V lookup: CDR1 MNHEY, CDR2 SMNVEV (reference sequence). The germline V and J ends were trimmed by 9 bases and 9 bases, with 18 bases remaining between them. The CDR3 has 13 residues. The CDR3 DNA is TGTGCCAGTTCTCCGGGACCCCGTCGTGAGCAGTTCTTC. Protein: CASSPGPRREQFF.

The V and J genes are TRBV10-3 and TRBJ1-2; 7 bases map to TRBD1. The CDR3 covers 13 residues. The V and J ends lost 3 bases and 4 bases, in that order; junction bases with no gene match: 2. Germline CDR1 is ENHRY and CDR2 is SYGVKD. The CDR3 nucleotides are TGTGCCATCAGTGAAGCAGGGGGCTATGGCTACACCTTC. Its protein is CAISEAGGYGYTF.

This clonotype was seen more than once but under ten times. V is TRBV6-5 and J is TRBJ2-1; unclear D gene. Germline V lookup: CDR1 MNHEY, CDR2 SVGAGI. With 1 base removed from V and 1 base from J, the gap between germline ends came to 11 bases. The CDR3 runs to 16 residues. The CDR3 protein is CASSYLPIQSYNEQFF. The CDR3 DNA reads TGTGCCAGCAGTTACTTACCAATTCAATCCTACAATGAGCAGTTCTTC.

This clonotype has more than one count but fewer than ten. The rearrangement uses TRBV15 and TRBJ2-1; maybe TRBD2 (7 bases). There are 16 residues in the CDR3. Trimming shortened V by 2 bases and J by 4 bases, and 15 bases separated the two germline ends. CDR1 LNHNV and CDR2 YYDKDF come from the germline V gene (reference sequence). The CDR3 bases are TGTGCCACCAGCAGACCAGGGGCTAGCGGATACAATGAGCAGTTCTTC. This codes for CATSRPGASGYNEQFF.

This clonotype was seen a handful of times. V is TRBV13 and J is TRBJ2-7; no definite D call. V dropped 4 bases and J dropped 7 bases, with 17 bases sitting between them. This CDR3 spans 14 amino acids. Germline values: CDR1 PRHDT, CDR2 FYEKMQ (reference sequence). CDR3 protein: CASSSRPTTGEQYF. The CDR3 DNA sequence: TGTGCCAGCAGCTCCCGGCCCACTACTGGAGAGCAGTACTTC.

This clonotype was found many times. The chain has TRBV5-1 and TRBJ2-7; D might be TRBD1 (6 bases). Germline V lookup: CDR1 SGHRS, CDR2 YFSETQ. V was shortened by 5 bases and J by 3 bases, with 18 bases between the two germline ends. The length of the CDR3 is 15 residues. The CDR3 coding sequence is TGCGCCAGCAGGCCTGAATGGACAGCGCTCTACGAGCAGTACTTC. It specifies CASRPEWTALYEQYF.

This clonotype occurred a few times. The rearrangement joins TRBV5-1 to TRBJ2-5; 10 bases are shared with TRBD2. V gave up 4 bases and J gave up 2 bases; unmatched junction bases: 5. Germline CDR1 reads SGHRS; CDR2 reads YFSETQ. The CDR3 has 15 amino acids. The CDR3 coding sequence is TGCGCCAGCAGCCACCGGACTAGCGGACAAGAGACCCAGTACTTC. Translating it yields CASSHRTSGQETQYF.

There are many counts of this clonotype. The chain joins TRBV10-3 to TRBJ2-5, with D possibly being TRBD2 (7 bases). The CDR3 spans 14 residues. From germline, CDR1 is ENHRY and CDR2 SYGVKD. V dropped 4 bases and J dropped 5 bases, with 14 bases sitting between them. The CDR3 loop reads CAISAPGGEETQYF. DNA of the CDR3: TGTGCCATCAGTGCCCCGGGGGGCGAGGAGACCCAGTACTTC.

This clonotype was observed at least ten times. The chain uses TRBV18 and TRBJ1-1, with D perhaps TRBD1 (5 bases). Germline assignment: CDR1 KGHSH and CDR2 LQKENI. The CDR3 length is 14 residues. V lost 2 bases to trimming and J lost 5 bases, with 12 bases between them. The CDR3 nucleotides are TGTGCCAGCTCACCAGGCCAGGGTGAGACTGAAGCTTTCTTT. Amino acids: CASSPGQGETEAFF.

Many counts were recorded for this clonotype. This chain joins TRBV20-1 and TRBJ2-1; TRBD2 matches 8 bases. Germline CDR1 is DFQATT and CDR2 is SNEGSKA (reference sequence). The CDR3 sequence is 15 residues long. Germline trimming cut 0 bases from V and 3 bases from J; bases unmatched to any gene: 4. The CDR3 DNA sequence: TGCAGTGCTAGAGATCGGCGGGAGGTCTACAATGAGCAGTTCTTC. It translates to CSARDRREVYNEQFF.

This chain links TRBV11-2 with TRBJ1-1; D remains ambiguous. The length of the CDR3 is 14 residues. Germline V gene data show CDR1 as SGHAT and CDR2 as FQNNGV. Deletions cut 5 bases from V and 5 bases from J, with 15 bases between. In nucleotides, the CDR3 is TGTGCCAGCAGCACCCATAATCCGGGGACTGAAGCTTTCTTT. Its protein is CASSTHNPGTEAFF.

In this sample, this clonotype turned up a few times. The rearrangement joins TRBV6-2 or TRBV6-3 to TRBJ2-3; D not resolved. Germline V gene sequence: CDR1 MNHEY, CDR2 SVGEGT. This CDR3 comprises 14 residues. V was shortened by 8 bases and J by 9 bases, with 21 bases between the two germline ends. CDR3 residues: CASALARRSRTQYF. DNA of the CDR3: TGTGCCAGCGCCCTCGCTAGGCGTTCGCGGACGCAGTATTTT.

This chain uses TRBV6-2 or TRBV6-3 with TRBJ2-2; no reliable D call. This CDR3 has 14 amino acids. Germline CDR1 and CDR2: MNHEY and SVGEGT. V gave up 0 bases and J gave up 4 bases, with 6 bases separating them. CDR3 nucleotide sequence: TGTGCCAGCAGTTACTCGATGCCCACCGGGGAGCTGTTTTTT. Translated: CASSYSMPTGELFF.

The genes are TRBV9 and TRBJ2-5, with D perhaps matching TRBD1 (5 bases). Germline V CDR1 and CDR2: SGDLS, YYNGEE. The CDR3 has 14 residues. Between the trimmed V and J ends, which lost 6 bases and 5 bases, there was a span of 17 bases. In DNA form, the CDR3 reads TGTGCCAGCACTGAAACCGCAGGGTCCGAGACCCAGTACTTC. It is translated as CASTETAGSETQYF. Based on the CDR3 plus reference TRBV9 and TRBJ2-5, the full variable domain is DSGVTQTPKHLITATGQRVTLRCSPRSGDLSVYWYQQSLDQGLQFLIQYYNGEERAKGNILERFSAQQFPDLHSELNLSSLELGDSALYFCASTETAGSETQYFGPGTRLLVL.

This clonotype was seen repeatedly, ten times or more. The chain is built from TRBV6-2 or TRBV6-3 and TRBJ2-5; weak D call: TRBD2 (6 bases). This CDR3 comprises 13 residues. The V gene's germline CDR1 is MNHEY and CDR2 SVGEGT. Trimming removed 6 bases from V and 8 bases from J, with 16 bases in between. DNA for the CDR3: TGTGCCAGCAGAGGACGGGACTTGCAAACCCAGTACTTC. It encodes CASRGRDLQTQYF.